These T cell receptor beta chains were read from a single sample in a study of blood T cell repertoires in COVID-19. The protocol was immunoSEQ multiplex PCR, while the TCRdb copy is restricted to in-frame clones and leaves out a portion. This sample has under 450,000 clones, with 75% to 90% found just once. The sample taken for sequencing was PBMCs or T cells enriched from blood (not recorded which). The receptors derive from a woman in her forties or fifties who had recovered from COVID-19. CDR3s include the opening cysteine and the closing phenylalanine or tryptophan. D genes are given only for firm matches. Size tells how often a clone was seen (once, few, many) or the class of an expanded clone, and some rows leave it out.

D	J	size	V	CDR3	DNA
.	TRBJ1-1	.	TRBV6-5	CASSYSEQNAEAFF	TGTGCCAGCAGTTACTCGGAACAGAACGCTGAAGCTTTCTTT
.	TRBJ1-5	.	TRBV6-6	CASRQQEYSNQPQHF	TGTGCCAGCAGGCAACAGGAGTATAGCAATCAGCCCCAGCATTTT
.	TRBJ1-1	.	TRBV7-6	CASSVLEGTEAFF	TGTGCCAGCAGCGTCCTAGAAGGAACTGAAGCTTTCTTT
.	TRBJ1-2	.	TRBV19	CASSIVGTPPLSYGYTF	TGTGCCAGTAGTATAGTCGGGACACCGCCTCTAAGCTATGGCTACACCTTC
TRBD1	TRBJ2-7	once	TRBV5-4	CASSLQGATYEQYF	TGTGCCAGCAGCCTCCAGGGGGCCACCTACGAGCAGTACTTC
TRBD1	TRBJ1-1	.	TRBV11-3	CASSSRTGISAFF	TGTGCCAGCAGCTCGCGGACAGGGATTTCAGCTTTCTTT
TRBD1	TRBJ1-5	.	TRBV7-9	CASSSGGGFGQPQHF	TGTGCCAGCAGCTCAGGGGGCGGGTTTGGACAGCCCCAGCATTTT
TRBD2	TRBJ2-7	.	TRBV5-1	CASSSRLAGGWYEQYF	TGCGCCAGCAGCTCCAGACTAGCGGGAGGCTGGTACGAGCAGTACTTC
.	TRBJ1-1	.	TRBV12-3/TRBV12-4	CASSPSGGREAFF	TGTGCCAGCAGTCCATCCGGGGGAAGAGAAGCTTTCTTT
.	TRBJ1-3	once	TRBV29-1	CSVEELTGNTIYF	TGCAGCGTTGAAGAACTCACTGGAAACACCATATATTTT
TRBD2	TRBJ2-3	.	TRBV5-1	CASSGGGRTDTQYF	TGCGCCAGCAGTGGCGGGGGGCGGACAGATACGCAGTATTTT
.	TRBJ1-1	once	TRBV24-1	CATSERGGTEAFF	TGTGCCACCAGTGAACGAGGGGGCACTGAAGCTTTCTTT
TRBD1	TRBJ2-7	.	TRBV5-6	CASTRQGYYEQYF	TGTGCCAGCACGAGACAGGGCTACTACGAGCAGTACTTC
.	TRBJ1-1	.	TRBV25-1	CASSAPGVRDTEAFF	TGTGCCAGCAGTGCGCCAGGGGTTCGGGACACTGAAGCTTTCTTT
.	TRBJ1-6	few	TRBV11-2	CASSLDHQGSSYNSPLHF	TGTGCCAGCAGCTTAGATCACCAGGGCAGCTCCTATAATTCACCCCTCCACTTT
.	TRBJ1-2	.	TRBV6-5	CASSYTSNYGYTF	TGTGCCAGCAGCTACACATCTAACTATGGCTACACCTTC
TRBD1	TRBJ1-2	.	TRBV2	CASSIGTGGDGYTF	TGTGCCAGCAGCATAGGGACAGGGGGCGATGGCTACACCTTC
TRBD1	TRBJ2-2	.	TRBV5-1	CASSMGQGAGELFF	TGCGCCAGCAGCATGGGACAGGGGGCCGGGGAGCTGTTTTTT
.	TRBJ1-1	.	TRBV3-1/TRBV3-2	CASSQGVNTEAFF	TGTGCCAGCAGCCAAGGAGTGAACACTGAAGCTTTCTTT
.	TRBJ2-2	.	TRBV6-5	CASRRKYGAGELFF	TGTGCCAGCAGACGAAAATACGGGGCCGGGGAGCTGTTTTTT